One sample yielded the 15 T cell receptor beta chains listed below, sequenced in a study of chemoradiotherapy in HPV16-positive cancers. Sequencing used immunoSEQ multiplex PCR; TCRdb keeps in-frame clones, though not all of them. The sample holds 20,000 to 25,000 clones, approximately 86% seen once. Sample: blood, taken from a patient who underwent chemoradiotherapy. These receptors were obtained from a human donor with HPV-associated anogenital cancer.

In DNA, the CDR3 is TGTGCCAGCAGCTCCCCTATCTTGGATACGCAGTATTTT. Its protein product is CASSSPILDTQYF. This sequence joins TRBV7-9 and TRBJ2-3; D is uncertain. Germline CDR1 SEHNR, CDR2 FQNEAQ (reference sequence). Trimming pared 4 bases from V and 6 bases from J, leaving 11 bases between. The CDR3 is 13 residues long.

The chain is built from TRBV5-4 and TRBJ2-7, with D unclear. Trimming removed 4 bases at V and 2 bases at J, with 10 bases between. Germline V gene data show CDR1 as SGHNT and CDR2 as YYREEE (reference sequence). The CDR3 totals 13 residues. The CDR3 is CASSPDGPYEQYF. Here the CDR3 DNA reads TGTGCCAGCAGCCCCGATGGCCCCTACGAGCAGTACTTC.

Written as DNA, the CDR3 is TGTGCCAGTAGTACTCTAACCGGGACTAGCGGATACGAGCAGTACTTC. Translation gives CASSTLTGTSGYEQYF. The chain is built from TRBV19 and TRBJ2-7, with TRBD2 identical over 11 bases. The CDR3 loop spans 16 amino acids. The J segment lost 4 bases and the V segment lost 4 bases, leaving 9 bases of the junction unmatched. Germline CDR1 LNHDA, CDR2 SQIVND (reference sequence).

This clone came up once. V gene TRBV9 combines with J gene TRBJ2-1; 7 bases line up with TRBD2. The CDR3 contains 15 residues. The V and J ends lost 4 bases and 5 bases, in that order; junction bases with no gene match: 9. Germline CDR1 reads SGDLS; CDR2 reads YYNGEE. CDR3 sequence (DNA): TGTGCCAGCAGCTTTTCTAGCGGCCAGAACAATGAGCAGTTCTTC. Residues: CASSFSSGQNNEQFF.

The chain couples TRBV6-5 to TRBJ1-1, with D hard to call. The CDR3 totals 12 residues. The germline gives CDR1 MNHEY, CDR2 SVGAGI. V lost 2 bases to trimming and J lost 5 bases, with 6 bases between them. Here the CDR3 reads CASSYVGTEAFF. CDR3 in DNA: TGTGCCAGCAGTTACGTCGGGACTGAAGCTTTCTTT.

CDR3 DNA: TGTGCCAGCAGCCCTTCATATGCTTTGGAAGATACGCAGTATTTT. Translation: CASSPSYALEDTQYF. The chain links TRBV7-9 to TRBJ2-3, with no clear D. The germline V gene has CDR1 SEHNR and CDR2 FQNEAQ (reference sequence). There are 15 residues in the CDR3. V was clipped by 5 bases and J by 5 bases, with 17 bases between them.

This chain joins TRBV19 and TRBJ2-7, with TRBD1 matching over 9 bases. With 6 bases clipped from V and 2 bases from J, the junction kept 11 bases outside the gene matches. This CDR3 has 16 amino acids. Germline loops: CDR1 LNHDA, CDR2 SQIVND (reference sequence). CDR3 amino acids: CASSPTGTGSPYEQYF. DNA of the CDR3: TGTGCCAGTAGCCCAACTGGGACAGGGTCCCCCTACGAGCAGTACTTC.

This chain links TRBV19 with TRBJ2-7, with 8 bases lining up with TRBD1. V trimming: 0 bases; J trimming: 5 bases; junction bases outside the gene matches: 6. This CDR3 spans 15 amino acids. Germline V gene lookup returns CDR1 LNHDA and CDR2 SQIVND (reference sequence). The CDR3 is CASSIDRTGSDEQYF. Written as DNA, the CDR3 is TGTGCCAGTAGTATAGACAGGACAGGGAGCGACGAGCAGTACTTC.

The chain has TRBV11-2 and TRBJ2-7, with 10 nucleotides matching TRBD2. V gave up 5 bases and J gave up 8 bases; unmatched junction bases: 9. Germline V gene sequence: CDR1 SGHAT, CDR2 FQNNGV. CDR3 length equals 14 residues. CDR3 in DNA: TGTGCCAGCAGCCTTTCTAGCGGGAGAAATCAGCAGTACTTC. Encoded protein: CASSLSSGRNQQYF.

This rearrangement joins TRBV5-4 to TRBJ2-7, with a tentative D call TRBD2 (6 bases). With 0 bases removed from V and 1 base from J, the gap between germline ends came to 11 bases. Germline-derived CDR1 and CDR2 are SGHNT and YYREEE (reference sequence). This CDR3 is built from 15 residues. CDR3 region: CASSLATRGSYEQYF. CDR3 coding DNA: TGTGCCAGCAGCTTGGCCACGCGGGGATCCTACGAGCAGTACTTC.

V usage is TRBV5-1 and J usage is TRBJ1-1, with TRBD1 identical over 9 bases. V dropped 0 bases and J dropped 8; count of bases not matched to a gene: 8. The germline V gene has CDR1 SGHRS and CDR2 YFSETQ. The CDR3 has 15 residues. CDR3 nucleotides: TGCGCCAGCAGCTTGGCCTTTACAGGGGGCGAAGAAGCTTTCTTT. This sequence encodes CASSLAFTGGEEAFF.

The rearrangement links TRBV9 to TRBJ2-1, with 8 positions matching TRBD2. The CDR3 totals 16 residues. V was pared by 2 bases and J by 8 bases, with 12 bases of the junction left unmatched. Germline V gene sequence: CDR1 SGDLS, CDR2 YYNGEE. This chain's CDR3 is CASSVGLAGVGDEQFF. CDR3 coding DNA: TGTGCCAGCAGCGTGGGGCTAGCGGGTGTGGGGGATGAGCAGTTCTTC.

This clone was observed a single time. This chain links TRBV2 with TRBJ2-7; D might be TRBD1 (5 bases). The length of the CDR3 is 14 residues. The V end lost 6 bases, the J end lost 0 bases, and 12 bases lay between the germline ends. Germline CDR1 reads SNHLY; CDR2 reads FYNNEI. The CDR3, as DNA: TGTGCCAGCAGGGGTTGGACAAGCTCCTACGAGCAGTACTTC. This gives the protein CASRGWTSSYEQYF.

The chain is built from TRBV5-4 and TRBJ2-3; weak D call: TRBD1 (6 bases). The V end lost 4 bases, the J end lost 4 bases, and 16 bases lay between the germline ends. The CDR3 has 15 residues. The V gene's germline CDR1 is SGHNT and CDR2 YYREEE (reference sequence). Here the CDR3 DNA reads TGTGCCAGCAGCACGAACCGGGACATCTCAGATACGCAGTATTTT. It specifies CASSTNRDISDTQYF.

This clone is labeled medium-sized. The chain employs TRBV7-2 and TRBJ2-7; 11 bases are shared with TRBD2. CDR1 is SGHTA and CDR2 is FQGNSA in the germline V gene. V lost 1 base, J lost 1 base, and 3 bases stayed unmatched. The CDR3 extends over 16 amino acids. The DNA of the CDR3 is TGTGCCAGCAGCTTAGTAGCGGGAGGGATGTCCTACGAGCAGTACTTC. This translates into CASSLVAGGMSYEQYF.